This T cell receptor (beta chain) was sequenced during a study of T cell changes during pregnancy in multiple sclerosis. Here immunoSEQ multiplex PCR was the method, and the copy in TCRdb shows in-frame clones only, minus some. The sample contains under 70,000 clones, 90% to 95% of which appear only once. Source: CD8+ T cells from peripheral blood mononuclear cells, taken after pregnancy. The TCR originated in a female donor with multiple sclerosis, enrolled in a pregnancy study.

The CDR3 DNA sequence: TGTGCCAGCAGCTTAACTAGTAGGTACAATGAGCAGTTCTTC. It translates to CASSLTSRYNEQFF. This chain links TRBV11-2 with TRBJ2-1, with D possibly matching TRBD2 (5 bases). Germline CDR1 is SGHAT and CDR2 is FQNNGV. The CDR3 sequence is 14 residues long. V lost 2 bases and J 4 bases, leaving 9 bases between the germline ends.